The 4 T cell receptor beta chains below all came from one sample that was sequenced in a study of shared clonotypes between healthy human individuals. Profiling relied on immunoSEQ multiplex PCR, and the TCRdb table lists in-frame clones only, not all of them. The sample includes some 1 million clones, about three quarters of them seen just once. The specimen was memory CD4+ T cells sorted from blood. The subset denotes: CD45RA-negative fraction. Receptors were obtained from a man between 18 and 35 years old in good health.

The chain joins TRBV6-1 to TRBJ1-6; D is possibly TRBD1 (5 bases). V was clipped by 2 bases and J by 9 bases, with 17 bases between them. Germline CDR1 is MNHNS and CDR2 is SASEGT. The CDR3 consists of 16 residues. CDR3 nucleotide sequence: TGTGCCAGCAGTGAACAGGTGGGGCGGGGCACTTCACCCCTCCACTTT. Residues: CASSEQVGRGTSPLHF.

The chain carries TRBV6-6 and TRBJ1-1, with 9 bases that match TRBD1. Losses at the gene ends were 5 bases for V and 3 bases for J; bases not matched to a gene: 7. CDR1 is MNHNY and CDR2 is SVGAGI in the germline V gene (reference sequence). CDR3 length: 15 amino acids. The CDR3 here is CASSNPGQGHTEAFF. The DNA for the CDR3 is TGTGCCAGCAGTAATCCGGGACAGGGACACACTGAAGCTTTCTTT.

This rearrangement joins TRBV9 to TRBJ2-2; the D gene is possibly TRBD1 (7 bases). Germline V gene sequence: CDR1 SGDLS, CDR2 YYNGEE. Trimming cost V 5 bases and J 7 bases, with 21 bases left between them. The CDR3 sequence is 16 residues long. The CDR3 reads CASRPLAGGFSGELFF. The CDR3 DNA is TGTGCCAGCAGGCCCCTGGCAGGGGGGTTTAGCGGGGAGCTGTTTTTT.

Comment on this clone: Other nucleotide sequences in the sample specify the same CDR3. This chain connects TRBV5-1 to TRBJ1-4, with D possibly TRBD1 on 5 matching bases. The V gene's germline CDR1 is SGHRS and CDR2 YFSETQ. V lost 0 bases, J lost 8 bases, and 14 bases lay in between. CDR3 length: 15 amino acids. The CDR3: CASSLAGQGGEKLFF. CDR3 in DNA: TGCGCCAGCAGCTTGGCCGGGCAGGGCGGAGAAAAACTGTTTTTT.